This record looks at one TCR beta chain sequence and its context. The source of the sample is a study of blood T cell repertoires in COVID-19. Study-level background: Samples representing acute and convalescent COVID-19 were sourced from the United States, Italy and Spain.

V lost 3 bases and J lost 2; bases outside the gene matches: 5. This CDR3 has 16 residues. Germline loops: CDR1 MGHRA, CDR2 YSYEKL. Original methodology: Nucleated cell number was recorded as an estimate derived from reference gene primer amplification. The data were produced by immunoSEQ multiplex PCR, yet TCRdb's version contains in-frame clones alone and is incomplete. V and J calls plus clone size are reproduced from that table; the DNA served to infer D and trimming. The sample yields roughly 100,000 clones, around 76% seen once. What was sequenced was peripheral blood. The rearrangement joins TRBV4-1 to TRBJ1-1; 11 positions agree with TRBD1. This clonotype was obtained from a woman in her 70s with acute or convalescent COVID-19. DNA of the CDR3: TGCGCCAGCAGCCACCGGGACAGGGGGGCAAACACTGAAGCTTTCTTT. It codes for CASSHRDRGANTEAFF.